The 25 T cell receptor beta chains in this list originate from one sample, sequenced in a study of T-cell reconstitution after alpha-beta-depleted transplantation in children. The TCRbeta library was prepared with unique molecular identifiers. TCRdb fed the PCR reads into MiXCR, producing one record per CDR3 protein. The data hold some 640,000 distinct CDR3 sequences, with 16% observed a single time. The sample in question was PBMCs from the stem cell graft donor, obtained from the stem cell graft. These receptors were taken from a human donor who donated a stem cell graft to a child with acute myeloid leukemia.

This clonotype was found many times. The rearrangement joins TRBV29-1 to TRBJ2-1; D is unresolved. The germline V gene encodes CDR1 SQVTM and CDR2 ANQGSEA. The germline V and J ends were trimmed by 5 bases and 2 bases, with 7 bases remaining between them. The CDR3 totals 12 residues. The CDR3 nucleotides read TGCAGCGTTTCAGAGGCCTACAATGAGCAGTTCTTC. Translated: CSVSEAYNEQFF.

The J gene is TRBJ2-1, the V gene TRBV14; D may be TRBD2 (5 bases). The CDR3 length is 12 residues. The V and J ends lost 8 bases and 8 bases respectively, with 13 bases between them. In germline, CDR1 is SGHDN, CDR2 FVKESK. The CDR3, as DNA: TGTGCCAGCGCCGGGGTTTCATATGAGCAGTTCTTC. The encoded protein is CASAGVSYEQFF.

There are a few counts of this clonotype. The chain combines TRBV12-3 or TRBV12-4 with TRBJ2-7, with D possibly TRBD1 on 5 matching bases. The CDR3 is made up of 15 amino acids. V lost 1 base, J lost 3 bases, and 13 bases lay in between. The CDR3 nucleotides read TGTGCCAGCAGTTTAGAGGATCAGGGCGGCTACGAGCAGTACTTC. Protein sequence: CASSLEDQGGYEQYF.

This clonotype came up many times. The rearrangement uses TRBV29-1 and TRBJ2-4; no clear D. Per the germline V gene, CDR1 is SQVTM and CDR2 is ANQGSEA. The CDR3 is made up of 13 amino acids. Between the trimmed V and J ends, which lost 4 bases and 2 bases, there was a span of 9 bases. The DNA of the CDR3 is TGCAGCGTTGGTCTTGAGCCCAAAAACATTCAGTACTTC. Its translation: CSVGLEPKNIQYF.

This clonotype was counted at least ten times. The V and J genes are TRBV20-1 and TRBJ1-5, with D perhaps TRBD1 (6 bases). Trimming removed 2 bases from V and 2 bases from J, with 16 bases in between. Germline values: CDR1 DFQATT, CDR2 SNEGSKA (reference sequence). This CDR3 region has 16 residues. The CDR3 is CSARLPNREGNQPQHF. CDR3 nucleotides: TGCAGTGCTAGACTCCCTAACAGGGAAGGCAATCAGCCCCAGCATTTT.

This clonotype was seen ten or more times. In nucleotides, the CDR3 is TGTGCCAGCAGGCCGCACCGGGACAGGGAACAGAACACTGAAGCTTTCTTT. Translation: CASRPHRDREQNTEAFF. The J gene is TRBJ1-1, the V gene TRBV12-3 or TRBV12-4, with 9 bases matching TRBD1. CDR3 size: 17 residues. Trimming removed 6 bases from V and 1 base from J; junction bases left unmatched: 12.

CDR3 loop: CASSEMQETQYF. The CDR3 DNA reads TGTGCCAGCAGCGAGATGCAAGAGACCCAGTACTTC. The V gene is TRBV7-6, the J gene TRBJ2-5; D is unclear. CDR3 size: 12 residues. Germline lookup yields CDR1 SGHVS and CDR2 FNYEAQ. V lost 5 bases and J lost 2, with 6 bases in between.

This clonotype has just a few counts. The chain combines TRBV5-1 with TRBJ1-1, with a tentative D call TRBD1 (6 bases). Per the germline V gene, CDR1 is SGHRS and CDR2 is YFSETQ. This CDR3 has 13 amino acids. V lost 6 bases, J lost 1 base, and 10 bases lay in between. The CDR3 DNA sequence: TGCGCCAGCACCAGGGGTGGGAACACTGAAGCTTTCTTT. It specifies CASTRGGNTEAFF.

This clonotype was counted only a few times. The chain is built from TRBV10-1 and TRBJ2-3; 13 bases agree with TRBD2. Germline values: CDR1 WNHNN, CDR2 SYGVQD (reference sequence). The ends lost 2 bases at V and 2 bases at J; junction bases unmatched: 4. This CDR3 comprises 17 residues. CDR3 bases: TGCGCCAGCAGTGAGAGGGGACTAGCGGGGTTCACAGATACGCAGTATTTT. Its protein is CASSERGLAGFTDTQYF.

On this clonotype: An end of the junction does not agree with germline; a read error may underlie this. The chain couples TRBV11-2 to TRBJ1-5; D not resolved. Germline lookup yields CDR1 SGHAT and CDR2 FQNNGV. This CDR3 is built from 17 residues. CDR3 protein: CASSLEVVGSENQHQHF. The CDR3 DNA reads TGTGCCAGCAGCTTAGAGGTGGTGGGATCCGAGAATCAGCACCAGCATTTT. The full variable domain, with the rest looked up from reference TRBV11-2 and TRBJ1-5, is EAGVAQSPRYKIIEKRQSVAFWCNPISGHATLYWYQQILGQGPKLLIQFQNNGVVDDSQLPKDRFSAERLKGVDSTLKIQPAKLEDSAVYLCASSLEVVGSENQHQHFGDGTRLSIL.

This clonotype was counted ten times or more. This chain connects TRBV10-2 to TRBJ1-1; the D is unclear. The V gene's germline CDR1 is WSHSY and CDR2 SAAADI. The V and J ends lost 6 bases and 2 bases respectively, with 10 bases between them. The CDR3 is 13 residues long. CDR3 sequence reads: CASSEDPNTEAFF. CDR3 in DNA: TGCGCCAGCAGCGAAGACCCTAACACTGAAGCTTTCTTT.

The genes are TRBV12-3 or TRBV12-4 and TRBJ1-1; D remains unclear. The V end lost 6 bases, the J end lost 10 bases, and 15 bases lay between the germline ends. The CDR3 covers 12 residues. The CDR3 nucleotides are TGTGCCAGCAGCCCTTTACCTGGGTCAGCTTTCTTT. This codes for CASSPLPGSAFF.

Ten or more counts support this clonotype. The chain carries TRBV20-1 and TRBJ2-1, with 8 bases that match TRBD2. The V gene end was trimmed by 5 bases and the J gene end by 7 bases; junction bases not matched to a gene: 16. The germline CDR1 and CDR2 sequences are DFQATT and SNEGSKA (reference sequence). CDR3 length: 16 residues. CDR3 in DNA: TGCAGTGCTTCTTCTCCACCCGGGACTAGAGAGAATGAGCAGTTCTTC. It specifies CSASSPPGTRENEQFF.

This clonotype was recorded many times. J is TRBJ2-3 and V is TRBV29-1; no clear D. Trimming took 1 base from V and 6 from J, leaving 17 bases between them. The CDR3 is made up of 15 amino acids. Per germline, CDR1 SQVTM and CDR2 ANQGSEA. CDR3 in DNA: TGCAGCGTTGAAGTATGGTCGGCAGCTGGGGATACGCAGTATTTT. As protein: CSVEVWSAAGDTQYF.

This clonotype was recorded a few times. V usage is TRBV29-1 and J usage is TRBJ1-2, with TRBD1 matching 8 bases. This CDR3 has 13 amino acids. The V segment lost 3 bases and the J segment 8 bases; nucleotides outside the gene matches: 8. The germline gives CDR1 SQVTM, CDR2 ANQGSEA. The CDR3: CSVETGEFMGYTF. DNA for the CDR3: TGCAGCGTTGAGACAGGGGAATTTATGGGCTACACCTTC.

The chain joins TRBV12-3 or TRBV12-4 to TRBJ2-1, with D perhaps TRBD2 (7 bases). The V end was cut by 5 bases, the J end by 6 bases, with 20 bases between. This CDR3 has 16 amino acids. The CDR3: CASSLPGGRTANEQFF. DNA for the CDR3: TGTGCCAGCAGTCTACCGGGGGGCAGGACCGCCAATGAGCAGTTCTTC.

This clonotype was found many times. The rearrangement links TRBV12-3 or TRBV12-4 to TRBJ2-5, with D perhaps being TRBD1 or TRBD2 (5 bases each). The CDR3 loop spans 14 amino acids. V shed 5 bases and J shed 2 bases, with 12 bases lying between them. The CDR3: CASSPTRGQETQYF. CDR3 in DNA: TGTGCCAGCAGTCCCACTAGGGGTCAAGAGACCCAGTACTTC.

The chain links TRBV12-3 or TRBV12-4 to TRBJ2-5, with D possibly matching TRBD1 (6 bases). Trimming removed 5 bases at V and 10 bases at J, with 11 bases between. The CDR3 is made up of 11 amino acids. The CDR3 DNA is TGTGCCAGCAGTCAAAGGGACATCCAGTACTTC. This codes for CASSQRDIQYF.

This clonotype was picked up a small number of times. The chain combines TRBV6-1 with TRBJ2-3; TRBD1 is a possible D gene (6 bases). Trimming cost V 6 bases and J 0 bases, with 13 bases left between them. This CDR3 is built from 15 residues. Germline V CDR1 and CDR2: MNHNS, SASEGT. CDR3 in amino acids: CASSPGQSSTDTQYF. CDR3 coding DNA: TGTGCCAGCAGCCCCGGACAGTCTAGCACAGATACGCAGTATTTT.

The chain combines TRBV19 with TRBJ2-1; D is possibly TRBD1 (6 bases). The CDR3 is 17 amino acids. CDR1 is LNHDA and CDR2 is SQIVND in the germline V gene (reference sequence). With 6 bases removed from V and 9 bases from J, the gap between germline ends came to 27 bases. The CDR3 region is CASSARTVPEILGEQFF. CDR3 DNA sequence: TGTGCCAGTAGCGCTAGGACAGTGCCAGAAATCCTAGGTGAGCAGTTCTTC. Looking up the rest from reference TRBV19 and TRBJ2-1 gives the full variable domain: DGGITQSPKYLFRKEGQNVTLSCEQNLNHDAMYWYRQDPGQGLRLIYYSQIVNDFQKGDIAEGYSVSREKKESFPLTVTSAQKNPTAFYLCASSARTVPEILGEQFFGPGTRLTVL.

This clonotype has a count of ten or more. This chain joins TRBV20-1 and TRBJ2-1, with 8 positions matching TRBD1. Germline CDR1 DFQATT, CDR2 SNEGSKA (reference sequence). The CDR3 has 15 amino acids. With V trimmed by 1 base and J by 6 bases, 8 bases remained unmatched. The CDR3, as DNA: TGCAGTGCTAGAGCCAAGGCAGGGGGCTCCAATGAGCAGTTCTTC. Its protein is CSARAKAGGSNEQFF.

This clonotype was found a few times. V is TRBV5-1 and J is TRBJ2-7; 8 bases line up with TRBD1. This CDR3 has 12 residues. The V and J ends lost 7 bases and 6 bases, in that order; junction bases with no gene match: 6. Germline V lookup: CDR1 SGHRS, CDR2 YFSETQ. This CDR3 is CASFPTGGEQYV. CDR3 bases: TGCGCCAGCTTCCCAACAGGGGGCGAGCAGTACGTC.

This clonotype was seen a few times. The chain employs TRBV12-2 and TRBJ2-1. TRBV12-2 is described as a pseudogene. CDR3 length: 17 residues. This CDR3 reads CASRLTNPGSSYNEQFF. For the CDR3, the DNA is TGTGCAAGTCGCTTAACGAATCCGGGGAGCTCCTACAATGAGCAGTTCTTC.

The J gene is TRBJ1-2, the V gene TRBV9; the D gene is possibly TRBD1 (5 bases). The germline V gene encodes CDR1 SGDLS and CDR2 YYNGEE. The V gene lost 0 bases and the J gene lost 4 bases, with 13 bases spanning the gap. The CDR3 spans 15 residues. The CDR3 nucleotides are TGTGCCAGCAGCGTAGAAGGTCAGGGCCTCTATGGCTACACCTTC. This translates into CASSVEGQGLYGYTF.

The V and J genes are TRBV4-1 and TRBJ1-6; 8 bases are shared with TRBD1. With V trimmed by 5 bases and J by 0 bases, 12 bases remained unmatched. Germline assignment: CDR1 MGHRA and CDR2 YSYEKL. The CDR3 is made up of 19 amino acids. The CDR3 DNA follows: TGCGCCAGCAGCTTCCGACAGGGGAAGGATTTCTCCTATAATTCACCCCTCCACTTT. It translates to CASSFRQGKDFSYNSPLHF.